These T cell receptor beta chains were read from a single sample in a study of cytomegalovirus exposure and HLA in healthy donors. Produced via immunoSEQ multiplex PCR; TCRdb's table is partial and in-frame only. The sample consists of 95,000 to 100,000 clones, about 80% of them appearing once. The sequenced sample consisted of PBMCs. The receptors derive from a man aged 40-55 years in good health and CMV-seronegative. CDR3s include the opening cysteine and the closing phenylalanine or tryptophan. The D gene is left open where the match is weak. Rows give clone size only sometimes, using once, few, many, or a class for an expanded clone.

D: NA
size: once
V: TRBV7-9
J: TRBJ1-1
CDR3: CASSPSNRATNTEAFF
DNA: TGTGCCAGCAGCCCTTCGAACAGGGCCACTAACACTGAAGCTTTCTTT

D: TRBD1
size: NA
V: TRBV7-3
J: TRBJ1-1
CDR3: CASSATGGSNTEAFF
DNA: TGTGCCAGCAGCGCCACAGGGGGCTCGAACACTGAAGCTTTCTTT

D: TRBD1
size: NA
V: TRBV4-3
J: TRBJ1-3
CDR3: CASSQDVGRGTGNTIYF
DNA: TGCGCCAGCAGCCAAGATGTCGGCAGGGGGACTGGAAACACCATATATTTT

D: TRBD2
size: NA
V: TRBV7-8
J: TRBJ2-7
CDR3: CASSWTSGGSYEQYF
DNA: TGTGCCAGCAGCTGGACTAGCGGGGGGTCCTACGAGCAGTACTTC

D: TRBD2
size: few
V: TRBV11-2
J: TRBJ2-5
CDR3: CASSRGGGETQYF
DNA: TGTGCCAGCAGCCGGGGGGGCGGAGAGACCCAGTACTTC

D: NA
size: NA
V: TRBV4-3
J: TRBJ2-3
CDR3: CASRIDRSSTDTQYF
DNA: TGCGCCAGCAGGATTGACAGATCTAGCACAGATACGCAGTATTTT

D: NA
size: NA
V: TRBV18
J: TRBJ1-2
CDR3: CASSPSGARGYTF
DNA: TGTGCCAGCTCACCGAGCGGGGCGCGGGGCTACACCTTC

D: TRBD1
size: NA
V: TRBV5-5
J: TRBJ1-2
CDR3: CASSLETGGAGYTF
DNA: TGTGCCAGCAGCTTGGAAACAGGGGGCGCTGGCTACACCTTC

D: TRBD2
size: once
V: TRBV18
J: TRBJ2-7
CDR3: CATSRLAGPEQYF
DNA: TGTGCCACGTCCAGACTAGCGGGTCCCGAGCAGTACTTC

D: TRBD2
size: NA
V: TRBV5-1
J: TRBJ2-5
CDR3: CASSQLGGAGGETQYF
DNA: TGCGCCAGCAGCCAACTCGGGGGGGCGGGCGGAGAGACCCAGTACTTC

D: TRBD2
size: few
V: TRBV30
J: TRBJ2-7
CDR3: CAWSFPGLANYEQYF
DNA: TGTGCCTGGAGCTTCCCGGGACTAGCGAACTACGAGCAGTACTTC

D: NA
size: NA
V: TRBV9
J: TRBJ1-3
CDR3: CASSPSFVLSGNTIYF
DNA: TGTGCCAGCAGCCCTTCTTTTGTCCTCTCTGGAAACACCATATATTTT

D: TRBD1
size: NA
V: TRBV5-1
J: TRBJ2-5
CDR3: CASSSGQLGALETQYF
DNA: TGCGCCAGCAGCTCGGGACAGCTAGGGGCGTTAGAGACCCAGTACTTC

D: TRBD2
size: NA
V: TRBV4-3
J: TRBJ2-2
CDR3: CASSLAGGPGELFF
DNA: TGCGCCAGCAGCCTAGCGGGAGGGCCCGGGGAGCTGTTTTTT

D: TRBD1
size: NA
V: TRBV4-3
J: TRBJ1-2
CDR3: CASSRTRTGEGYYGYTF
DNA: TGCGCCAGCAGCCGAACCCGGACAGGGGAGGGGTACTATGGCTACACCTTC

D: TRBD1
size: NA
V: TRBV7-8
J: TRBJ1-5
CDR3: CASSKKTGGDFGNQPQHF
DNA: TGTGCCAGCAGCAAAAAGACAGGGGGCGATTTTGGCAATCAGCCCCAGCATTTT

D: TRBD2
size: NA
V: TRBV7-2
J: TRBJ2-7
CDR3: CASSPTGTTGEQYF
DNA: TGTGCCAGCAGCCCCACTGGGACTACGGGCGAGCAGTACTTC

D: TRBD1
size: NA
V: TRBV30
J: TRBJ2-7
CDR3: CAWSVWGQGAEQYF
DNA: TGTGCCTGGAGTGTATGGGGACAGGGGGCCGAGCAGTACTTC

D: NA
size: once
V: TRBV10-1
J: TRBJ2-1
CDR3: CASTPSEGRSSYNEQFF
DNA: TGCGCCAGCACTCCCAGCGAAGGCCGAAGCTCCTACAATGAGCAGTTCTTC

D: NA
size: few
V: TRBV29-1
J: TRBJ2-7
CDR3: CSVLTAETYEQYF
DNA: TGCAGCGTGTTGACAGCCGAAACCTACGAGCAGTACTTC

D: NA
size: NA
V: TRBV6-1
J: TRBJ2-2
CDR3: CASSEVRPATGELFF
DNA: TGTGCCAGCAGTGAAGTGCGGCCAGCCACCGGGGAGCTGTTTTTT

D: NA
size: NA
V: TRBV9
J: TRBJ2-7
CDR3: CASSRDSTYEQYF
DNA: TGTGCCAGCAGCCGGGACTCTACCTACGAGCAGTACTTC

D: TRBD1
size: NA
V: TRBV7-9
J: TRBJ1-6
CDR3: CSSSTITTGLQPLHF
DNA: TGTTCCAGCAGCACGATCACGACAGGGCTCCAACCCCTCCACTTT

D: NA
size: NA
V: TRBV5-1
J: TRBJ2-3
CDR3: CASSLRGADTQYF
DNA: TGCGCCAGCAGCTTGAGGGGTGCAGATACGCAGTATTTT

D: NA
size: NA
V: TRBV5-4
J: TRBJ1-1
CDR3: CASRNQGNTEAFF
DNA: TGTGCCAGCAGGAACCAGGGGAACACTGAAGCTTTCTTT

D: NA
size: NA
V: TRBV4-3
J: TRBJ1-2
CDR3: CASSHAGIYGYTF
DNA: TGCGCCAGCAGCCACGCAGGGATATATGGCTACACCTTC

D: TRBD1
size: NA
V: TRBV7-9
J: TRBJ1-1
CDR3: CSSSLAQGGQGLLAFF
DNA: TGTTCCAGCAGCTTAGCGCAGGGAGGACAGGGTTTATTGGCTTTCTTT

D: TRBD1
size: NA
V: TRBV2
J: TRBJ1-5
CDR3: CASRDRVSNQPQHF
DNA: TGTGCCAGCCGGGACAGGGTGAGCAATCAGCCCCAGCATTTT

D: TRBD1
size: NA
V: TRBV5-1
J: TRBJ2-2
CDR3: CASSIQGAISGELFF
DNA: TGCGCCAGCAGCATACAGGGGGCGATATCCGGGGAGCTGTTTTTT

D: TRBD1
size: once
V: TRBV5-1
J: TRBJ1-4
CDR3: CASSLVGQALGEKLFF
DNA: TGCGCCAGCAGCTTGGTGGGACAGGCCTTAGGTGAAAAACTGTTTTTT

D: NA
size: NA
V: TRBV2
J: TRBJ1-6
CDR3: CASSEYTANNSPLHF
DNA: TGTGCCAGCAGTGAATACACAGCTAATAATTCACCCCTCCACTTT

D: NA
size: NA
V: TRBV6-6
J: TRBJ1-5
CDR3: CASSHPQDSNQPQHF
DNA: TGTGCCAGCAGCCACCCCCAGGATAGCAATCAGCCCCAGCATTTT

D: TRBD2
size: once
V: TRBV29-1
J: TRBJ2-1
CDR3: CSAGGRSDPYEQFF
DNA: TGCAGCGCCGGCGGGAGATCCGACCCTTATGAGCAGTTCTTC

D: TRBD1
size: NA
V: TRBV6-6
J: TRBJ2-7
CDR3: CASSYGTGQEQYF
DNA: TGTGCCAGCAGCTATGGGACAGGGCAAGAGCAGTACTTC

D: TRBD2
size: NA
V: TRBV27
J: TRBJ2-1
CDR3: CASSGLVDHNEQFF
DNA: TGTGCCAGCAGTGGACTAGTTGACCACAATGAGCAGTTCTTC

D: NA
size: NA
V: TRBV11-2
J: TRBJ2-7
CDR3: CASSPGPSYEQYF
DNA: TGTGCCAGCTCGCCGGGTCCCTCCTACGAGCAGTACTTC

D: NA
size: NA
V: TRBV18
J: TRBJ2-7
CDR3: CASSPRRNANSYEQYF
DNA: TGTGCCAGCTCACCCCGGAGAAACGCTAATTCCTACGAGCAGTACTTC

D: TRBD2
size: NA
V: TRBV5-6
J: TRBJ2-7
CDR3: CASSLYHGRGEVAQYF
DNA: TGTGCCAGCAGCTTATACCACGGGCGGGGGGAAGTCGCCCAGTACTTC

D: TRBD1
size: NA
V: TRBV6-5
J: TRBJ1-1
CDR3: CASRRITGVDTEAFF
DNA: TGTGCCAGCAGAAGGATCACAGGGGTGGATACTGAAGCTTTCTTT

D: TRBD1
size: NA
V: TRBV7-9
J: TRBJ2-7
CDR3: CSSSWDSWGYEQYF
DNA: TGTTCCAGCAGCTGGGACAGCTGGGGCTACGAGCAGTACTTC

D: NA
size: NA
V: TRBV9
J: TRBJ1-2
CDR3: CASSGDTQPYGYTF
DNA: TGTGCCAGCAGCGGGGACACGCAGCCCTATGGCTACACCTTC

D: TRBD2
size: NA
V: TRBV29-1
J: TRBJ2-5
CDR3: CSVGWGGETQYF
DNA: TGCAGCGTTGGATGGGGAGGGGAGACCCAGTACTTC

D: NA
size: NA
V: TRBV4-1
J: TRBJ2-2
CDR3: CASSQEGRDTGELFF
DNA: TGCGCCAGCAGCCAAGAAGGCCGGGACACCGGGGAGCTGTTTTTT

D: NA
size: NA
V: TRBV5-1
J: TRBJ2-5
CDR3: CASSFSQGREAQYF
DNA: TGCGCCAGCAGCTTCTCGCAGGGAAGGGAGGCCCAGTACTTC

D: NA
size: NA
V: TRBV7-2
J: TRBJ2-6
CDR3: CASSLPGFGANVLTF
DNA: TGTGCCAGCAGCTTACCAGGGTTCGGGGCCAACGTCCTGACTTTC